These 21 T cell receptor beta chains were all obtained from the same sample, sequenced in a study of regulatory T cells in long-lasting Graves disease. Generation of the TCR library employed RNA extracted from PBMCs. From the reads, TCRdb called clonotypes with MiXCR, one entry per CDR3 protein. The table has around 1,200 distinct CDR3 sequences, about 84% seen once. Material: peripheral blood mononuclear cells (PBMCs), obtained with antithyroid drug treatment, in newly diagnosed or persistent Graves disease (not recorded which). Receptors originate from a young woman with Graves disease.

V gene TRBV10-3 combines with J gene TRBJ2-7, with 7 bases that match TRBD1. The CDR3 extends over 14 amino acids. Unmatched junction bases numbered 7, after V lost 6 bases and J lost 2 bases. From germline, CDR1 is ENHRY and CDR2 SYGVKD. For the CDR3, the DNA is TGTGCCATCAGGAACAGGGGACCCACCTACGAGCAGTACTTC. The encoded protein is CAIRNRGPTYEQYF.

The chain links TRBV7-9 to TRBJ2-5, with 9 bases aligning to TRBD2. The CDR3 has 14 amino acids. After removal of 8 bases from V and 2 bases from J, the junction contained 6 bases not matched to a gene. Per the germline V gene, CDR1 is SEHNR and CDR2 is FQNEAQ (reference sequence). This CDR3 reads CASGSTSGQETQYF. The CDR3 bases are TGTGCCAGCGGCTCGACTAGCGGACAAGAGACCCAGTACTTC.

As DNA, the CDR3 is TGTGCCATCAGACGAGCGGGAGGAGGAGAAGATACGCAGTATTTT. Its translation: CAIRRAGGGEDTQYF. The rearrangement joins TRBV10-3 to TRBJ2-3, with TRBD2 matching over 9 bases. The V gene end was trimmed by 6 bases and the J gene end by 5 bases; junction bases not matched to a gene: 9. Germline loops: CDR1 ENHRY, CDR2 SYGVKD. The CDR3 has 15 residues.

This clonotype has just a few counts. The chain joins TRBV19 to TRBJ2-1; D perhaps matches TRBD1 (6 bases). This CDR3 region has 14 residues. Per the germline V gene, CDR1 is LNHDA and CDR2 is SQIVND (reference sequence). V was shortened by 5 bases and J by 7 bases, with 15 bases between the two germline ends. CDR3 in DNA: TGTGCCAGTAGTGGGTGGACAGACCGGAATGAGCAGTTCTTC. It yields the protein CASSGWTDRNEQFF.

The V and J genes are TRBV12-3 or TRBV12-4 and TRBJ2-1, with no clear D. V was pared by 5 bases and J by 5 bases, with 13 bases between. The CDR3 runs to 14 residues. The CDR3 sequence is CASSTTDTNNEQFF. DNA for the CDR3: TGTGCCAGCAGTACCACCGATACGAACAATGAGCAGTTCTTC.

This chain's CDR3 is CASSSTSGQPQHF. In DNA, the CDR3 is TGTGCCAGCAGCTCAACCTCGGGGCAGCCCCAGCATTTT. This chain links TRBV7-8 with TRBJ1-5; the D is unclear. The V and J ends lost 4 bases and 7 bases respectively, with 11 bases between them. This CDR3 has 13 amino acids. Germline V lookup: CDR1 SGHVS, CDR2 FQNEAQ.

This clonotype was found a few times. The rearrangement links TRBV21-1 to TRBJ2-1; TRBD2, the table's D call, lacks a check against the DNA. TRBV21-1 is described as a pseudogene. The CDR3 runs to 17 residues. For the CDR3, the DNA is TGTGCCAGCAGCAAAGGGATCCCGGGACTAGGGTGCAATGAGCAGTTCTTC. Translating gives CASSKGIPGLGCNEQFF.

The J gene is TRBJ2-5, the V gene TRBV28, with 7 bases matching TRBD2. The CDR3 spans 13 residues. V was clipped by 10 bases and J by 1 base; unmatched bases: 6. Per the germline V gene, CDR1 is MDHEN and CDR2 is SYDVKM. The CDR3 region has the DNA TGTGCCACCGTTCCTAGCGGCCAAGAGACCCAGTACTTC. This encodes CATVPSGQETQYF.

V is TRBV4-2 and J is TRBJ2-1; a possible D gene is TRBD2 (6 bases). The CDR3 consists of 16 residues. The V end was cut by 0 bases, the J end by 4 bases, with 13 bases between. Germline V gives CDR1 LGHNA, CDR2 YNFKEQ. The CDR3 protein is CASSQDLSGRYNEQFF. The CDR3 bases are TGTGCCAGCAGCCAAGATCTATCGGGGAGGTACAATGAGCAGTTCTTC.

The chain uses TRBV29-1 and TRBJ2-7; 7 bases match TRBD1. There are 12 residues in the CDR3. From germline, CDR1 is SQVTM and CDR2 ANQGSEA. V trimming: 7 bases; J trimming: 2 bases; junction bases outside the gene matches: 5. Here the CDR3 DNA reads TGCAGCGCAGGGACAGCTACCTACGAGCAGTACTTC. Translated: CSAGTATYEQYF.

This chain uses TRBV29-1 with TRBJ2-1; no clear D. The V end was cut by 4 bases, the J end by 9 bases, with 7 bases between. Germline values: CDR1 SQVTM, CDR2 ANQGSEA. The CDR3 runs 10 residues. CDR3 region: CSVVSSEQFF. The CDR3 region has the DNA TGCAGCGTTGTTTCCAGTGAGCAGTTCTTC.

The chain has TRBV20-1 and TRBJ1-2; the D gene is possibly TRBD1 (5 bases). The CDR3 consists of 13 residues. Germline CDR1 and CDR2: DFQATT and SNEGSKA (reference sequence). V lost 0 bases to trimming and J lost 5 bases, with 10 bases between them. DNA for the CDR3: TGCAGTGCTAGAGATAGGGGAGCGTATGGCTACACCTTC. Amino acid sequence: CSARDRGAYGYTF.

This sequence joins TRBV27 and TRBJ1-5; D possibly corresponds to TRBD1 (5 bases). With 6 bases removed from V and 2 bases from J, the gap between germline ends came to 14 bases. CDR1 and CDR2 (germline): MNHEY, SMNVEV (reference sequence). There are 15 residues in the CDR3. The DNA for the CDR3 is TGTGCCAGCAGGATGTGGGGGGGAGGCAATCAGCCCCAGCATTTT. Encoded protein: CASRMWGGGNQPQHF.

The genes are TRBV29-1 and TRBJ1-1; maybe TRBD1 (5 bases). V lost 4 bases, J lost 0 bases, and 9 bases lay in between. CDR1 and CDR2 (germline): SQVTM, ANQGSEA. This CDR3 spans 13 amino acids. This CDR3 reads CSVVGVMNTEAFF. The CDR3, as DNA: TGCAGCGTTGTGGGGGTTATGAACACTGAAGCTTTCTTT.

The V call is TRBV11-3, the J call TRBJ2-7; TRBD2 matches 14 bases. The germline gives CDR1 SGHNT, CDR2 YENEEA. The junction had 9 bases not matched to a gene; V was cut back by 0 bases and J by 2 bases. The CDR3 is made up of 19 amino acids. CDR3 sequence reads: CASSLELGRLAGGAYEQYF. As DNA, the CDR3 is TGTGCCAGCAGCTTAGAGTTAGGGCGACTAGCGGGGGGGGCCTACGAGCAGTACTTC.

The chain employs TRBV6-2 or TRBV6-3 and TRBJ1-6, with D hard to call. The V end lost 6 bases, the J end lost 8 bases, and 8 bases lay between the germline ends. Germline loops: CDR1 MNHEY, CDR2 SVGEGT. The CDR3 extends over 12 amino acids. The CDR3 reads CASSYPYSPLHF. The CDR3, as DNA: TGTGCCAGCAGCTATCCTTATTCACCCCTCCACTTT.

The V call is TRBV11-1, the J call TRBJ1-2; D is uncertain. CDR3 size: 13 residues. CDR1 and CDR2 (germline): SGHAT, FQDESV (reference sequence). The ends were cut back, 5 bases at V and 0 bases at J, with 7 bases in the middle. CDR3 protein: CASSPGANYGYTF. In nucleotides, the CDR3 is TGTGCCAGCAGCCCTGGGGCTAACTATGGCTACACCTTC.

The CDR3 here is CASSPKAADPRYNEQFF. In DNA form, the CDR3 reads TGTGCCAGCAGTCCAAAAGCAGCGGACCCCCGGTACAATGAGCAGTTCTTC. The chain has TRBV6-2 or TRBV6-3 and TRBJ2-1; a weak D match, TRBD2 (5 bases). This CDR3 has 17 amino acids. The germline V and J ends were trimmed by 5 bases and 4 bases, with 21 bases remaining between them. From germline, CDR1 is MNHEY and CDR2 SVGEGT.

The rearrangement links TRBV4-1 to TRBJ1-5; 7 bases are a match to TRBD1. V shed 2 bases, J shed 2 bases, and the junction held 9 bases outside the gene matches. The CDR3 runs to 17 residues. Germline V gene lookup returns CDR1 MGHRA and CDR2 YSYEKL. The CDR3 DNA reads as TGCGCCAGCAGCCAAACAGGGGCCGGGGTACGCAATCAGCCCCAGCATTTT. Protein product: CASSQTGAGVRNQPQHF.

The rearrangement uses TRBV7-8 and TRBJ1-5; D is undetermined. The length of the CDR3 is 12 residues. V was trimmed by 5 bases and J by 0 bases, leaving 2 bases between them. Germline V gene data show CDR1 as SGHVS and CDR2 as FQNEAQ. Here the CDR3 reads CASSVSNQPQHF. In DNA form, the CDR3 reads TGTGCCAGCAGCGTTAGCAATCAGCCCCAGCATTTT.

This clonotype was seen a few times. The chain uses TRBV19 and TRBJ2-1; 11 bases match TRBD2. From germline, CDR1 is LNHDA and CDR2 SQIVND (reference sequence). The J segment lost 5 bases and the V segment lost 4 bases, leaving 4 bases of the junction unmatched. CDR3 length: 15 amino acids. The chain's CDR3 is CASSRGLAANNEQFF. CDR3 DNA sequence: TGTGCCAGTAGTAGGGGACTAGCGGCTAACAATGAGCAGTTCTTC.